This T cell receptor beta chain was obtained from a study of T-cell reconstitution after alpha-beta-depleted transplantation in children. This clonotype was seen at least ten times. The antigen is undetermined. Points from the study as a whole: Newly generated T cells supplied most T-cell counts and diversity one year post-transplant. Alpha-beta T cells about two months after transplant reportedly derived from several hundred expanded graft clones.

V lost 2 bases to trimming and J lost 5 bases, with 13 bases between them. CDR3 length: 15 residues. The germline V gene encodes CDR1 KGHSH and CDR2 LQKENI. A library of TCRbeta sequences, prepared with unique molecular identifiers, was generated. TCRdb ran MiXCR on the PCR reads and lists one entry per CDR3 protein. The sample contains hundreds of thousands of distinct CDR3 sequences, approximately 12% of which appear only once. The source material was PBMCs, mostly from graft donor cells, sampled 360 days after TCRalphabeta/CD19-depleted stem cell transplant. The clonotype comes from a male patient under 18 who had a stem cell transplant for acute myeloid leukemia, so the T cells may come from the graft donor. The chain links TRBV18 to TRBJ1-5; D unresolved. The CDR3 here is CASSPGTHGDQPQHF. CDR3 in DNA: TGTGCCAGCTCACCAGGCACCCATGGGGATCAGCCCCAGCATTTT.